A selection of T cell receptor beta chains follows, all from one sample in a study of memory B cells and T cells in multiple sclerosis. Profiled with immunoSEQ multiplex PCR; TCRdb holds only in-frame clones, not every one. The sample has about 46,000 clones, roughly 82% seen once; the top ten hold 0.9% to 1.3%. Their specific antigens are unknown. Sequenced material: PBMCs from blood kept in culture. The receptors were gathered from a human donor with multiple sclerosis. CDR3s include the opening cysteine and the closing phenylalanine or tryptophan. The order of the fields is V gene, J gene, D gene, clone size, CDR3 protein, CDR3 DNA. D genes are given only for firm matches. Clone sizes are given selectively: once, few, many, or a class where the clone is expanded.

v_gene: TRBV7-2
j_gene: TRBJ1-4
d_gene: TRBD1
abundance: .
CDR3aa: CASSPFGTGEEKLFF
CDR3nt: TGTGCCAGCAGCCCGTTTGGGACAGGGGAGGAAAAACTGTTTTTT

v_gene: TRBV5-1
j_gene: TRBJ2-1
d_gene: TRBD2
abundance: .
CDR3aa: CASSLTTSGVYNEQFF
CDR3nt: TGCGCCAGCAGCTTGACGACTAGCGGGGTTTACAATGAGCAGTTCTTC

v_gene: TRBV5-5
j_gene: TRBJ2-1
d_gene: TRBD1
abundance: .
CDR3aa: CASSLPTGNRNEQFF
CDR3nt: TGTGCCAGCAGCTTACCGACAGGGAACAGAAATGAGCAGTTCTTC

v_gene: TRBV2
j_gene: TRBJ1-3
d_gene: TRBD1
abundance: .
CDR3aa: CASSPGTDSSGNTIYF
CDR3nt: TGTGCCAGCAGCCCGGGGACAGACAGCTCTGGAAACACCATATATTTT

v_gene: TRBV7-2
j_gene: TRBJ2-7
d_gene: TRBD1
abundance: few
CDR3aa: CASSSPRSTGGYEQYF
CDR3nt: TGTGCCAGCAGCTCCCCGAGATCTACAGGGGGCTACGAGCAGTACTTC

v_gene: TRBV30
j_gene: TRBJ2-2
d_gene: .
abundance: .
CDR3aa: CAWSRGRFANTGELFF
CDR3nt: TGTGCCTGGAGCAGAGGGCGTTTCGCGAACACCGGGGAGCTGTTTTTT

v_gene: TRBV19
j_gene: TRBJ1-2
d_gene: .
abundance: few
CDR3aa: CASSISGSSYGYTF
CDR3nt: TGTGCCAGTAGTATATCAGGGTCATCCTATGGCTACACCTTC

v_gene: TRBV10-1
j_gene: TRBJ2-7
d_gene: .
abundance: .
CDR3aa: CASSESGTVSYEQYF
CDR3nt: TGCGCCAGCAGTGAGTCGGGGACCGTCTCCTACGAGCAGTACTTC

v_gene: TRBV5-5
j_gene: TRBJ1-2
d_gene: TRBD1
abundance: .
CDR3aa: CASSIQGAIYGYTF
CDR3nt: TGTGCCAGCAGCATCCAGGGGGCCATCTATGGCTACACCTTC

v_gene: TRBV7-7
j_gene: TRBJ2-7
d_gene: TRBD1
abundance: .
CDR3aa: CASSPRQGYEQYF
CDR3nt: TGTGCCAGCAGCCCCCGACAGGGGTACGAGCAGTACTTC

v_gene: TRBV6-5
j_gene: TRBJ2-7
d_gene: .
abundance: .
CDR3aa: CASSYGLSSYEQYF
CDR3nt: TGTGCCAGCAGTTACGGTCTCAGCTCCTACGAGCAGTACTTC

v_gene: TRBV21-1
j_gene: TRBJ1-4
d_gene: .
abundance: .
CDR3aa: CALPEERKNEKLFF
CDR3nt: TGTGCCCTCCCCGAAGAAAGGAAGAATGAAAAACTGTTTTTT

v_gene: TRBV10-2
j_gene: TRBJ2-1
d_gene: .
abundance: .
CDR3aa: CASRDYYNEQFF
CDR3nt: TGCGCCAGCAGGGATTACTACAATGAGCAGTTCTTC

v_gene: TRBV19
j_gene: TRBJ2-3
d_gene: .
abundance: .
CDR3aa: CASSIKDTQYF
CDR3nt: TGTGCCAGTAGTATAAAAGATACGCAGTATTTT

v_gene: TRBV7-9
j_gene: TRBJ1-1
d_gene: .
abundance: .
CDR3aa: CASSPAGMNTEAFF
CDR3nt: TGTGCCAGCAGTCCCGCAGGGATGAACACTGAAGCTTTCTTT

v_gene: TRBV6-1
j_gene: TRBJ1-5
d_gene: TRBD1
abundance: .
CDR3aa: CASKMTGGSNQPQHF
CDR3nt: TGTGCCAGCAAAATGACAGGGGGGAGCAATCAGCCCCAGCATTTT

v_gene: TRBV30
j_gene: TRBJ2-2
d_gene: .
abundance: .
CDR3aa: CAWSKIITGELFF
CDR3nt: TGTGCCTGGAGTAAGATCATCACCGGGGAGCTGTTTTTT

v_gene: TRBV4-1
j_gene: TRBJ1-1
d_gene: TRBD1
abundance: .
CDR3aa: CASSRGGGPFFLNTEAFF
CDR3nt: TGCGCCAGCAGCCGAGGGGGCGGGCCTTTTTTTCTGAACACTGAAGCTTTCTTT

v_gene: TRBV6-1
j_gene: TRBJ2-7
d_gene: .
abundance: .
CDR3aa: CAITGITYEQYF
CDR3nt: TGTGCCATTACGGGTATCACCTACGAGCAGTACTTC

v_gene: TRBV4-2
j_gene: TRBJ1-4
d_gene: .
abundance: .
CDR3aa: CASSRDPNEKLFF
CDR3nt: TGTGCCAGCAGCCGAGACCCTAATGAAAAACTGTTTTTT

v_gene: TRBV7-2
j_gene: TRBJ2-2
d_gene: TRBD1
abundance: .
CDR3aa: CASSQGAGTGELFF
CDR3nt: TGTGCCAGCAGTCAGGGGGCCGGAACCGGGGAGCTGTTTTTT

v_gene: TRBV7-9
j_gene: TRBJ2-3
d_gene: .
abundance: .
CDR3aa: CASSPRNYTQYF
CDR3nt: TGTGCCAGCAGCCCCCGAAATTATACGCAGTATTTT

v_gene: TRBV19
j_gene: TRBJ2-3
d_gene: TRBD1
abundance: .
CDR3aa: CARGRDRVTDTQYF
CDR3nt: TGTGCCCGGGGGAGGGACAGGGTAACAGATACGCAGTATTTT

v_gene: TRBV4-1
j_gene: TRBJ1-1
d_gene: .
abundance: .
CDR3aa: CASSQTGTYKNTEAFF
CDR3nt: TGCGCCAGCAGCCAAACCGGGACATATAAGAACACTGAAGCTTTCTTT

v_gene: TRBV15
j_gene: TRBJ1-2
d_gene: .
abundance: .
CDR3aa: CATSRDPTNYGYTF
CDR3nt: TGTGCCACCAGCAGAGATCCCACTAACTATGGCTACACCTTC

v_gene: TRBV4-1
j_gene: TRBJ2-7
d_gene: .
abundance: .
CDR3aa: CASSHTRDGSYEQYF
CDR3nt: TGCGCCAGCAGCCACACCCGGGACGGATCCTACGAGCAGTACTTC

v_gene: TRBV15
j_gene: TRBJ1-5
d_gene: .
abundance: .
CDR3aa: CATSRDRSNQPQHF
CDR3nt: TGTGCCACCAGCAGAGATCGCTCCAATCAGCCCCAGCATTTT

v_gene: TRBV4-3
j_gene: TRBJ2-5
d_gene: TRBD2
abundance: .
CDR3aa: CASSQGLWGGQETQYF
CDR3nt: TGCGCCAGCAGCCAAGGTTTATGGGGGGGCCAAGAGACCCAGTACTTC

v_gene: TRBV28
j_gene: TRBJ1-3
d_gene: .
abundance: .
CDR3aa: CASSSGANVAGNTIYF
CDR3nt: TGTGCCAGCAGCTCGGGGGCCAACGTGGCTGGAAACACCATATATTTT

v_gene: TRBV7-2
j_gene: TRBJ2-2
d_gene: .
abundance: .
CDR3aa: CASSLVRLGILNTGELFF
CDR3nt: TGTGCCAGCAGCTTAGTCCGTCTGGGTATCTTGAACACCGGGGAGCTGTTTTTT

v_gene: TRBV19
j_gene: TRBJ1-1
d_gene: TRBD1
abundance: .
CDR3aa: CASSRTGEWAEAFF
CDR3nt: TGTGCCAGTAGTCGTACAGGGGAGTGGGCTGAAGCTTTCTTT

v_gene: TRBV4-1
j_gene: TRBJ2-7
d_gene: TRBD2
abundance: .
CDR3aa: CASSQRLAGGKNEQYF
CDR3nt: TGCGCCAGCAGCCAGCGACTAGCGGGGGGGAAAAACGAGCAGTACTTC

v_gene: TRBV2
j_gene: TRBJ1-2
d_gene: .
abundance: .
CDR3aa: CASSGGRLDGYTF
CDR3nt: TGTGCCAGCTCCGGGGGCAGGCTCGATGGCTACACCTTC

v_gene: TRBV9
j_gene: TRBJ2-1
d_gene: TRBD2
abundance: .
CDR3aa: CASSVAGGLAGNPEQFF
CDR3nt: TGTGCCAGCAGCGTAGCTGGCGGGCTAGCGGGGAACCCTGAGCAGTTCTTC

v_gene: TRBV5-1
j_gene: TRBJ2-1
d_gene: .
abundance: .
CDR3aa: CASSLAGQQLHNEQFF
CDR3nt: TGCGCCAGCAGCTTGGCCGGTCAGCAGCTCCACAATGAGCAGTTCTTC

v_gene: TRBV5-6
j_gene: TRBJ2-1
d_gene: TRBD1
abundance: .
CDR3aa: CASSLGIFGQGNEQFF
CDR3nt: TGTGCCAGCAGCTTGGGTATCTTTGGACAGGGGAATGAGCAGTTCTTC

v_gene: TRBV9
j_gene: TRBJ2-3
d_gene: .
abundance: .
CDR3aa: CASSPRAGMGTDTQYF
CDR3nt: TGTGCCAGCAGCCCCCGGGCAGGGATGGGCACAGATACGCAGTATTTT

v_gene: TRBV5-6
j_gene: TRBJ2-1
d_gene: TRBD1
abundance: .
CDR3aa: CASSTRTGAYNEQFF
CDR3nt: TGTGCCAGCAGCACGCGGACAGGGGCCTACAATGAGCAGTTCTTC

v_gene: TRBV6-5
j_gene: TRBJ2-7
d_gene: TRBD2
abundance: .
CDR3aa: CASSPYRGDSYEQYF
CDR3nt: TGTGCCAGCAGCCCCTATCGGGGGGATTCGTACGAGCAGTACTTC

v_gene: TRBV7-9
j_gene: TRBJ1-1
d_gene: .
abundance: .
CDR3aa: CASTLELGASEAFF
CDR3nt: TGTGCCAGCACCTTAGAGCTTGGCGCCTCCGAAGCTTTCTTT

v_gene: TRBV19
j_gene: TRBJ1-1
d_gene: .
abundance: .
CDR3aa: CASSIWAGQNTEAFF
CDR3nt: TGTGCCAGTAGTATCTGGGCAGGCCAGAACACTGAAGCTTTCTTT

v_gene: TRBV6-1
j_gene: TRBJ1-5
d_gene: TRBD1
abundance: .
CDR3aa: CASSVGTGGDQPQHF
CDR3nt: TGTGCCAGCAGTGTTGGGACAGGGGGCGATCAGCCCCAGCATTTT

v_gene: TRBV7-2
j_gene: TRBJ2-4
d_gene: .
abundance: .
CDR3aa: CASSSSRLAKNIQYF
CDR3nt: TGTGCCAGCAGCTCTAGCAGACTAGCCAAAAACATTCAGTACTTC

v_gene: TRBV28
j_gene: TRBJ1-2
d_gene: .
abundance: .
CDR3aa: CASSFMGEGNYGYTF
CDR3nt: TGTGCCAGCAGTTTTATGGGGGAGGGAAACTATGGCTACACCTTC

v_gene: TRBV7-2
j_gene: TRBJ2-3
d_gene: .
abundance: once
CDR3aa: CASAPGLYTDTQYF
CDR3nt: TGTGCCAGCGCCCCGGGACTGTACACAGATACGCAGTATTTT

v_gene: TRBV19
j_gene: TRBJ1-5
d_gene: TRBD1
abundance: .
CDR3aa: CASSIGQGFQPQHF
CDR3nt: TGTGCCAGTAGTATAGGACAGGGTTTCCAGCCCCAGCATTTT

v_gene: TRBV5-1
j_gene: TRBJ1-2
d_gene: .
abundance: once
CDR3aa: CASSWIGAGGYTF
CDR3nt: TGCGCCAGCAGCTGGATAGGGGCTGGAGGCTACACCTTC

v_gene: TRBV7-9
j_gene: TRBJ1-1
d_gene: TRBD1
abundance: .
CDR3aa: CASNRGTGAAHGTEAFF
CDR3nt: TGTGCCAGCAACCGGGGGACAGGGGCCGCCCACGGCACTGAAGCTTTCTTT

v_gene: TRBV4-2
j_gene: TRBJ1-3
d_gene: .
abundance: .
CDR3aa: CASSPRVGGSGNTIYF
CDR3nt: TGTGCCAGCAGCCCCAGGGTCGGGGGCTCTGGAAACACCATATATTTT

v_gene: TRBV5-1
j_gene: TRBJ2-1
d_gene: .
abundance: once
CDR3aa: CASRLQGSVEQFF
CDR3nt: TGCGCCAGCAGATTACAGGGTTCGGTTGAGCAGTTCTTC

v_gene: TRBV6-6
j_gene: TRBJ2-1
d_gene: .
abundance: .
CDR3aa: CASSRSTYNEQFF
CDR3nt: TGTGCCAGCAGTAGATCAACCTACAATGAGCAGTTCTTC

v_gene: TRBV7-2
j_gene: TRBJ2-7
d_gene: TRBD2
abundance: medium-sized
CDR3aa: CASSPRLAGATYEQYF
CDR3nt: TGTGCCAGCAGCCCCCGACTAGCGGGTGCTACCTACGAGCAGTACTTC

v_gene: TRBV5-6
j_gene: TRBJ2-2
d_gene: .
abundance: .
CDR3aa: CASSLGNSYTGELFF
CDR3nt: TGTGCCAGCAGCTTGGGAAATTCATACACCGGGGAGCTGTTTTTT

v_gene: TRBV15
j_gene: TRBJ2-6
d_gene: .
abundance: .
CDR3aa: CATSRQHSGANVLTF
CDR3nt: TGTGCCACCAGCAGACAGCACTCTGGGGCCAACGTCCTGACTTTC